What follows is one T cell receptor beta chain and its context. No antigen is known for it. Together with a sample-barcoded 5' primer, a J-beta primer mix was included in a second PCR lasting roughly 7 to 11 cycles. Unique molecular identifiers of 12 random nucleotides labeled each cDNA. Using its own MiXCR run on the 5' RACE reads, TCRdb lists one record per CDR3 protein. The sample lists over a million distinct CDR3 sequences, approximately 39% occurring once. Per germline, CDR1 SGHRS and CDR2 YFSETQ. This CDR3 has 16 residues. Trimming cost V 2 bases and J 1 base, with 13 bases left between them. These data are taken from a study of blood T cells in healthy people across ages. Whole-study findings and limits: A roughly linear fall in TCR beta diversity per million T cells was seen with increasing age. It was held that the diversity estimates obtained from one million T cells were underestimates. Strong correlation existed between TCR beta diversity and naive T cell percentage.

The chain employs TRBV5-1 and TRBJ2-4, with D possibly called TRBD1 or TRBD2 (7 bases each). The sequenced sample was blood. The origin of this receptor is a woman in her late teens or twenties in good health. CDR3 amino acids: CASSLTGEGAKNIQYF. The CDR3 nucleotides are TGCGCCAGCAGCTTAACAGGGGAGGGGGCCAAAAACATTCAGTACTTC.